This TCR beta chain is from a study of tumor-infiltrating lymphocytes in localized non-small cell lung cancer. TCRdb's copy holds only in-frame clones and misses some; the assay was immunoSEQ multiplex PCR. The sample carries roughly 20,000 clones, 70% to 80% recorded once. This clone was seen only a few times. This CDR3 region has 18 residues. V lost 3 bases and J lost 0; bases outside the gene matches: 12. Germline V gives CDR1 SGHRS, CDR2 YFSETQ. The rearrangement links TRBV5-1 to TRBJ1-1; 9 bases agree with TRBD1. The sequence came from a human donor with non-small cell lung cancer. Sequencing input: lung tumor tissue. The CDR3 nucleotides are TGCGCCAGCAGCTGGAAACCACCGGGACAGGGAATGAACACTGAAGCTTTCTTT. It codes for CASSWKPPGQGMNTEAFF.